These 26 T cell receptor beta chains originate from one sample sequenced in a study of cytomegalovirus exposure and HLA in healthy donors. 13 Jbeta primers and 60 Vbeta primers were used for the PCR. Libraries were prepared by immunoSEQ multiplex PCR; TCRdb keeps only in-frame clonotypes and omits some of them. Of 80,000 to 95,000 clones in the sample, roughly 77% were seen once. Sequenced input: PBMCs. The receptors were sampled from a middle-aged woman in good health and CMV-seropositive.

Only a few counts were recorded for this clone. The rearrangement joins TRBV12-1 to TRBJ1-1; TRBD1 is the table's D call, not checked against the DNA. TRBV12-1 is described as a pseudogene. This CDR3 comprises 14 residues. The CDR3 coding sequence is TGTGCCAGCAGCTCGGAGACAGGGGGCACTGAAGCTTTCTTT. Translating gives CASSSETGGTEAFF.

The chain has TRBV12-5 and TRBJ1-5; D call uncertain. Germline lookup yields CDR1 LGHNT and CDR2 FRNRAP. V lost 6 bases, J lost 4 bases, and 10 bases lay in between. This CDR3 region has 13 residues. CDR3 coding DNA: TGTGCTAGTGGATCCCGGGGAAATCAGCCCCAGCATTTT. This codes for CASGSRGNQPQHF.

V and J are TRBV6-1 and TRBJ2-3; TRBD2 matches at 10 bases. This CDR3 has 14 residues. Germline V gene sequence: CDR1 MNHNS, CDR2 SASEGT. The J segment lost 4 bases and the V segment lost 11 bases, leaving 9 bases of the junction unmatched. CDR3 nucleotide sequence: TGTGCCCTTCAGCGGGGGGGCCCCGCAGATACGCAGTATTTT. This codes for CALQRGGPADTQYF.

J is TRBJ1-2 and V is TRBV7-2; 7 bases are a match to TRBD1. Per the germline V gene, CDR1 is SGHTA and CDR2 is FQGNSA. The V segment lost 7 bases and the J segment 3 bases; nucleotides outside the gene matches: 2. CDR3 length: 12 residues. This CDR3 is CASTGTDYGYTF. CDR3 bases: TGTGCCAGCACTGGGACAGACTATGGCTACACCTTC. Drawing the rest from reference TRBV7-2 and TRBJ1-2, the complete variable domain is GAGVSQSPSNKVTEKGKDVELRCDPISGHTALYWYRQSLGQGLEFLIYFQGNSAPDKSGLPSDRFSAERTGGSVSTLTIQRTQQEDSAVYLCASTGTDYGYTFGSGTRLTVV.

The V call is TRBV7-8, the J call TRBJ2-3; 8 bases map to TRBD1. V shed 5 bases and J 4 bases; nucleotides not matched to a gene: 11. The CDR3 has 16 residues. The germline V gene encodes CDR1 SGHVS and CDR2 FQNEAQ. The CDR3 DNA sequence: TGTGCCAGCAGCCCCCGGGACAGGTGGGGTGCAGATACGCAGTATTTT. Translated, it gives CASSPRDRWGADTQYF.

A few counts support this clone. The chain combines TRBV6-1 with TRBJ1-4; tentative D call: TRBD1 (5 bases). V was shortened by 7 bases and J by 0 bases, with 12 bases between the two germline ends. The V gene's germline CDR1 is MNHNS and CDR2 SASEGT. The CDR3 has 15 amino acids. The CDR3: CASNPGPATNEKLFF. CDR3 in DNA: TGTGCCAGCAACCCAGGGCCCGCAACTAATGAAAAACTGTTTTTT.

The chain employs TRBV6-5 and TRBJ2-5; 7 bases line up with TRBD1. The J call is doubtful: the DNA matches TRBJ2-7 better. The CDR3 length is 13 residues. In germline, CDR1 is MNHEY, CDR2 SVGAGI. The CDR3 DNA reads TGTGCCAGCAGCGCCCCAGACAGGGACGAGCAGTACTTC. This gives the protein CASSAPDRDEQYF.

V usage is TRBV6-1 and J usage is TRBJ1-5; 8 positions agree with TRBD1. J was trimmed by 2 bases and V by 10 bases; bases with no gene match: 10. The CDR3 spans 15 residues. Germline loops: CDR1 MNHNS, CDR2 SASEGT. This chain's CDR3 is CATKWGQVGNQPQHF. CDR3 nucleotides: TGTGCCACCAAGTGGGGACAGGTTGGCAATCAGCCCCAGCATTTT.

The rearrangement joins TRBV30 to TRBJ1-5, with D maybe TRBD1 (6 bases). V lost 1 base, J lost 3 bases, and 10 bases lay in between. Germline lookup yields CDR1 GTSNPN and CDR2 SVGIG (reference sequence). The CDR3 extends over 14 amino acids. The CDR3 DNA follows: TGTGCCTGGAGTGAAGGGACACTCAATCAGCCCCAGCATTTT. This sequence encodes CAWSEGTLNQPQHF.

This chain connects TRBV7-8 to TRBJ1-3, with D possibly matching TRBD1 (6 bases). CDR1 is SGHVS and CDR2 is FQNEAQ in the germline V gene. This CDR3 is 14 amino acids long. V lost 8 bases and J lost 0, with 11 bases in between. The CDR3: CASGGPTSGNTIYF. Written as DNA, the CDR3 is TGTGCCAGCGGGGGCCCCACCTCTGGAAACACCATATATTTT.

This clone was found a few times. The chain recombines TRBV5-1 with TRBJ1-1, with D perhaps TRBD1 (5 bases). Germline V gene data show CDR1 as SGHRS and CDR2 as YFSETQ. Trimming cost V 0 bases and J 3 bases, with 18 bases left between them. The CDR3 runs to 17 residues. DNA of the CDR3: TGCGCCAGCAGCTTGGCGTTTGGGGCCCGGATGGACACTGAAGCTTTCTTT. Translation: CASSLAFGARMDTEAFF.

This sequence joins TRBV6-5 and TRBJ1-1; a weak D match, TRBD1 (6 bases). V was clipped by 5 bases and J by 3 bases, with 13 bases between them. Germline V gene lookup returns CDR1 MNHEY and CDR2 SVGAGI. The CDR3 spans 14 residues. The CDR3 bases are TGTGCCAGCAGTGGAGGGGGGGCCTACACTGAAGCTTTCTTT. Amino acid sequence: CASSGGGAYTEAFF.

CDR3 protein: CASSPPSGNSPHPSYNEQFF. The CDR3 DNA reads TGTGCCAGCAGTCCTCCGAGCGGGAACAGTCCCCACCCGTCCTACAATGAGCAGTTCTTC. The genes are TRBV28 and TRBJ2-1; 7 bases agree with TRBD2. The CDR3 is 20 residues long. Trimming cost V 5 bases and J 1 base; bases outside gene matches: 20. The germline gives CDR1 MDHEN, CDR2 SYDVKM.

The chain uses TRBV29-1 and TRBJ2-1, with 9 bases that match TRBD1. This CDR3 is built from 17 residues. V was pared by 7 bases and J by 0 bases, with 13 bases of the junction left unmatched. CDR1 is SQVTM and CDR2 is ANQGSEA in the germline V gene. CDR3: CSARDLTGGSSYNEQFF. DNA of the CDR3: TGCAGCGCCCGAGATTTGACAGGGGGGAGCTCCTACAATGAGCAGTTCTTC.

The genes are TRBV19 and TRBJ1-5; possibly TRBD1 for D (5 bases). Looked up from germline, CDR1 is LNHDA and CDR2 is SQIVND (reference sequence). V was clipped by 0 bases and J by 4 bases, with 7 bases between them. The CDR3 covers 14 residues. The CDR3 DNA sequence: TGTGCCAGTAGTATAGAGGACAAGAATCAGCCCCAGCATTTT. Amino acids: CASSIEDKNQPQHF.

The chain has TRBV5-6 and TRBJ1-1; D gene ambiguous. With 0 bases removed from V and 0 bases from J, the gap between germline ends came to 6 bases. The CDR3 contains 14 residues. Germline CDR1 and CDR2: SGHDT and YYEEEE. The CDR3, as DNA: TGTGCCAGCAGCTTGGGGGCACTGAACACTGAAGCTTTCTTT. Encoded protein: CASSLGALNTEAFF. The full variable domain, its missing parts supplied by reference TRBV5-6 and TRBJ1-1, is DAGVTQSPTHLIKTRGQQVTLRCSPKSGHDTVSWYQQALGQGPQFIFQYYEEEERQRGNFPDRFSGHQFPNYSSELNVNALLLGDSALYLCASSLGALNTEAFFGQGTRLTVV.

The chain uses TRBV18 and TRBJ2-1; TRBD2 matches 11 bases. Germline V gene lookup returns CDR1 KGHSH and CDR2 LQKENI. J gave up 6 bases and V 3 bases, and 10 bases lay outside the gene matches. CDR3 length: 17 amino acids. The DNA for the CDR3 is TGTGCCAGCTCACCCCCTAAACTAGCGGGAGACGGCAATGAGCAGTTCTTC. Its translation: CASSPPKLAGDGNEQFF.

In nucleotides, the CDR3 is TGTGCCAGCAGCACCAGGGTCTCTGAAGCTTTCTTT. This encodes CASSTRVSEAFF. V gene TRBV28 combines with J gene TRBJ1-1; the D gene is possibly TRBD1 (5 bases). Trimming removed 6 bases from V and 6 bases from J, with 11 bases in between. The CDR3 covers 12 residues. Germline V gene sequence: CDR1 MDHEN, CDR2 SYDVKM.

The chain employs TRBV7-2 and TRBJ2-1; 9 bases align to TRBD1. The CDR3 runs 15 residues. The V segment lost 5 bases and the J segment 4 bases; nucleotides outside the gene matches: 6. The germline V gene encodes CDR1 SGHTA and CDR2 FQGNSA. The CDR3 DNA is TGTGCCAGCAGCCTGGACAGGGGTGTTTACAATGAGCAGTTCTTC. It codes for CASSLDRGVYNEQFF.

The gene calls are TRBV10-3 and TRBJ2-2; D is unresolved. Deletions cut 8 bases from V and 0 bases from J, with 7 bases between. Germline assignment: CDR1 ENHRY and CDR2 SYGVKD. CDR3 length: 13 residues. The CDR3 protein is CAILEANTGELFF. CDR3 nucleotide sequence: TGTGCCATCCTAGAGGCGAACACCGGGGAGCTGTTTTTT.

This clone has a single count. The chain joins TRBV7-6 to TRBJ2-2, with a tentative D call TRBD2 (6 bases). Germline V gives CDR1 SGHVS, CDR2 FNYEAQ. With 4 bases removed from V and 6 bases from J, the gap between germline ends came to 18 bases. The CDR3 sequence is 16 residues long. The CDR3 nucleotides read TGTGCCAGCAGCTCCCAAGGAGGGAAAGCGGCCGGGGAGCTGTTTTTT. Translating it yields CASSSQGGKAAGELFF. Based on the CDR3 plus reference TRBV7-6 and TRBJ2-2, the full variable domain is GAGVSQSPRYKVTKRGQDVALRCDPISGHVSLYWYRQALGQGPEFLTYFNYEAQQDKSGLPNDRFSAERPEGSISTLTIQRTEQRDSAMYRCASSSQGGKAAGELFFGEGSRLTVL.

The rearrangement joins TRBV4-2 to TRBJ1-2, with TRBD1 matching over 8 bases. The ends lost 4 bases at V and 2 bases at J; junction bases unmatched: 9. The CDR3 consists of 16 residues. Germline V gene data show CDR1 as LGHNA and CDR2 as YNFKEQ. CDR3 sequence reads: CASSRPNDRGNYGYTF. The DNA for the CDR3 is TGTGCCAGCAGCCGCCCGAATGACAGGGGAAACTATGGCTACACCTTC.

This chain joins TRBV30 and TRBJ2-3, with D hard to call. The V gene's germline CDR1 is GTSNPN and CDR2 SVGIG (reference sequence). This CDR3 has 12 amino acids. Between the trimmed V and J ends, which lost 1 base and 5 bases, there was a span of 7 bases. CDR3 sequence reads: CAWSETGDTQYF. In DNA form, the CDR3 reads TGTGCCTGGAGTGAGACGGGAGATACGCAGTATTTT.

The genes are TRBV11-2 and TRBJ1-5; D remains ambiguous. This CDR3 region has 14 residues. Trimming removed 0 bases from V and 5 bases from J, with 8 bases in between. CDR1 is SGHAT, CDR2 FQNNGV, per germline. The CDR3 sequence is CASSLDRGYQPQHF. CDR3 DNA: TGTGCCAGCAGCTTAGACAGAGGTTATCAGCCCCAGCATTTT. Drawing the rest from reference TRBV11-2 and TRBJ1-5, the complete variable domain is EAGVAQSPRYKIIEKRQSVAFWCNPISGHATLYWYQQILGQGPKLLIQFQNNGVVDDSQLPKDRFSAERLKGVDSTLKIQPAKLEDSAVYLCASSLDRGYQPQHFGDGTRLSIL.

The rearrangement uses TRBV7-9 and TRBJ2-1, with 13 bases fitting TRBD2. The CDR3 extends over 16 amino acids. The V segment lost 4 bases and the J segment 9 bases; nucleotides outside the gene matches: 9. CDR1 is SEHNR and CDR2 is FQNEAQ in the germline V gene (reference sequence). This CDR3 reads CASSSRLAGGVGEQFF. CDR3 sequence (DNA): TGTGCCAGCAGCTCCCGACTAGCGGGAGGTGTCGGTGAGCAGTTCTTC. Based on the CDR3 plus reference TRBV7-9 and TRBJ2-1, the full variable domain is DTGVSQNPRHKITKRGQNVTFRCDPISEHNRLYWYRQTLGQGPEFLTYFQNEAQLEKSRLLSDRFSAERPKGSFSTLEIQRTEQGDSAMYLCASSSRLAGGVGEQFFGPGTRLTVL.

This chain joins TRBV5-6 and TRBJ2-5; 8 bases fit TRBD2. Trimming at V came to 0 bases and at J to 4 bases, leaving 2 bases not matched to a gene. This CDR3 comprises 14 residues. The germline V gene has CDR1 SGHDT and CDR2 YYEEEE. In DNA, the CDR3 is TGTGCCAGCAGCTTGGTGGGACTAGGAGAGACCCAGTACTTC. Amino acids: CASSLVGLGETQYF.